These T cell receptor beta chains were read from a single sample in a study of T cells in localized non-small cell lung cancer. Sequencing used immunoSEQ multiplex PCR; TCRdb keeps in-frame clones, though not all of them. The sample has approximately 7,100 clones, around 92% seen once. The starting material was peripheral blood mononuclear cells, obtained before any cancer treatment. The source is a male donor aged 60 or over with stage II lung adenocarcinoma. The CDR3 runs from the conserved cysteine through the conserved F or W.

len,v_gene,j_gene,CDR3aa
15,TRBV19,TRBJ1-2,CASSPGRDRRYGYTF
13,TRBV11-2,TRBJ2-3,CASSLAGAETQYF
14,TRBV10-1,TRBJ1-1,CASSLQRTGTEAFF
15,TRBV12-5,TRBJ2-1,CASGSGRTEYSEQFF
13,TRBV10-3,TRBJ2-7,CAIKGQGIHEQYF
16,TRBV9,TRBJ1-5,CASSVAKRHSNQPQHF
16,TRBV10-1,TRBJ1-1,CASRGQLEDSSTEAFF
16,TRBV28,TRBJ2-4,CASTLGTSGLKNIQYF
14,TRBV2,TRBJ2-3,CAGSSGGIADTQYF
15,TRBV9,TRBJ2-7,CASSLTPGTLYEQYF
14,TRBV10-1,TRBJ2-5,CASSRDRGGETQYF
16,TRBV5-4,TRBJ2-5,CASSLELAGGRETQYF
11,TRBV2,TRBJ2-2,CASRYAEELFF
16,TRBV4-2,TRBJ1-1,CASSQLGTGGRSEAFF
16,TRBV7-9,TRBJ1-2,CASSVLRSGGLYGYTF
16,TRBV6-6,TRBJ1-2,CASSQLQGNLDYGYTF
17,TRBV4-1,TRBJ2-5,CASSQERVASDRKTQYF
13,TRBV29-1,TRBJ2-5,CSAPGLAQETQYF
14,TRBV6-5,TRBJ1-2,CASSWVEANYGYTF
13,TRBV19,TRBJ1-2,CASSSGPLGGYTF
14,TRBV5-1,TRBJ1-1,CASSFGSPRSEAFF
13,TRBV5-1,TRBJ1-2,CASGTYTTYGYTF
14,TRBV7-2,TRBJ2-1,CASSSGLVTDEQFF
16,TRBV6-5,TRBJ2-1,CASSSLGGGRTFEQFF